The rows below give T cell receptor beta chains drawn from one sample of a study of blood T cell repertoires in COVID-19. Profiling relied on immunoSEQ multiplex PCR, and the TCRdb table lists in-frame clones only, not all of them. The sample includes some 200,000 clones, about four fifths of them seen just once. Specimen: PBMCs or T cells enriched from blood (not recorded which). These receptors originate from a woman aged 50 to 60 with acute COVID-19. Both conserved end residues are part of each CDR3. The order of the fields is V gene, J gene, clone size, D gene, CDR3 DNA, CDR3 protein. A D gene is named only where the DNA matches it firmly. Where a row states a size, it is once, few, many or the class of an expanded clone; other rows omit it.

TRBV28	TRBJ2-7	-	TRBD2	TGTGCCAGCAGCCTGGGGGGAGCGGGAGATAAAGAGCAGTACTTC	CASSLGGAGDKEQYF
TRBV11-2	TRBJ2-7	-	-	TGTGCCAGCAGCTCAGTGGAACTTGGCGGGGTCCAGTACTTC	CASSSVELGGVQYF
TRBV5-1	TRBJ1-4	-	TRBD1	TGCGCCAGCAGCCCCGGGACAGACGAAAAACTGTTTTTT	CASSPGTDEKLFF
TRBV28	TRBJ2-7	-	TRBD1	TGTGCCAGCCTAAGGGGCAGGGGGACGCAGTACTTC	CASLRGRGTQYF
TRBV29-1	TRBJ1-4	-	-	TGCAGCGTTCAAGGCTTCCTAGGTGCAACTAATGAAAAACTGTTTTTT	CSVQGFLGATNEKLFF
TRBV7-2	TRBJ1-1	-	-	TGTGCCAGCAGCGCGCAGGGAATTTTAGGCACTGAAGCTTTCTTT	CASSAQGILGTEAFF
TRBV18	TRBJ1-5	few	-	TGTGCCAGCTCACCAGGGACAAATAGCAATCAGCCCCAGCATTTT	CASSPGTNSNQPQHF
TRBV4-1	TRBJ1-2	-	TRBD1	TGCGCCAGCAGCCAAGACGGACAGGGTTATGGCTACACCTTC	CASSQDGQGYGYTF
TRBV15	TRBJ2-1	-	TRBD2	TGTGCCACCAGCAAACTAGCGCGGCCCGGGGAGCAGTTCTTC	CATSKLARPGEQFF
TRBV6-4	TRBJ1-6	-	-	TGTGCCAGCAGTGACCCCGGAGTGGATTCACCCCTCCACTTT	CASSDPGVDSPLHF
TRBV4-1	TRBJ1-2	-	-	TGCGCCAGCAGCCAAGGTCGGTACAACTATGGCTACACCTTC	CASSQGRYNYGYTF
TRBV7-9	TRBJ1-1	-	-	TGTGCCAGCAGCTTAGCGGGGGGACCCCCCGTCATGAACACTGAAGCTTTCTTT	CASSLAGGPPVMNTEAFF
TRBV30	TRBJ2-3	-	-	TGTGCCTGGAGCGTTTATAGCTCAGATACGCAGTATTTT	CAWSVYSSDTQYF
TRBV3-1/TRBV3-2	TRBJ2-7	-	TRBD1	TGTGCCAGCAGCCGGACAGGGGGCTACGAGCAGTACTTC	CASSRTGGYEQYF
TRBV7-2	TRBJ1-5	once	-	TGTGCCAGCAGCGGACATAAAAATCAGCCCCAGCATTTT	CASSGHKNQPQHF
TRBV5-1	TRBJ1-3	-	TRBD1	TGCGCCAGCAGCCCCTCCGGACAGGGTACAAACACCATATATTTT	CASSPSGQGTNTIYF
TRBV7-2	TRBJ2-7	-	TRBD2	TGTGCCAGCGTAGGAGCGGGGGCTTTCCACGAGCAGTACTTC	CASVGAGAFHEQYF
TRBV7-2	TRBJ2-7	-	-	TGTGCCAGCAGCCCCCCCGCGGACGGCCCGAGGGCTGAGCAGTACTTC	CASSPPADGPRAEQYF
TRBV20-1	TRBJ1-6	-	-	TGCAGTGCTAGTGAGACAGGAGGAAGTTATTCACCCCTCCACTTT	CSASETGGSYSPLHF
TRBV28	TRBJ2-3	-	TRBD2	TGTGCCAGCAGTATGGTAGCGGGGGGGTCTATGGATACGCAGTATTTT	CASSMVAGGSMDTQYF
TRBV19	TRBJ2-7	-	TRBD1	TGTGCCAGTAGCACCGGGACAGGCGCCTCCTACGAGCAGTACTTC	CASSTGTGASYEQYF
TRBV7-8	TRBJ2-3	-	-	TGTGCCAGCAGCTTAAGCGGAACCAGCCGAGATACGCAGTATTTT	CASSLSGTSRDTQYF
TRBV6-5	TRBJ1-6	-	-	TGTGCCAGCAGTTACTCCCCCCCGACTACTGAATCCCTCCACTTT	CASSYSPPTTESLHF
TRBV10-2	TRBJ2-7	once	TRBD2	TGCGCCAGCGGGGAGGGTAGCGGGCCCCCCTACGAGCAGTACTTC	CASGEGSGPPYEQYF
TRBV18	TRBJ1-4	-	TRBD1	TGTGCCAGCTCACCAGTCCAGGGGGCGCGTGAAAAACTGTTTTTT	CASSPVQGAREKLFF
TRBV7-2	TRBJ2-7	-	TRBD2	TGTGCCAGCAGCTTAATTCGGGGGGGTGGAAACGAGCAGTACTTC	CASSLIRGGGNEQYF
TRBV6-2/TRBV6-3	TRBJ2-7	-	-	TGTGCCAGCAGTTCCAACAGACAGCCTTACGAGCAGTACTTC	CASSSNRQPYEQYF
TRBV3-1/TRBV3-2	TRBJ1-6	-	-	TGTGCCAGCAGCCAAGTCCTTTCACCCCTCCACTTT	CASSQVLSPLHF
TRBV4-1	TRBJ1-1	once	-	TGCGCCAGCAGCCAAGCGACAGGCGCCAACACTGAAGCTTTCTTT	CASSQATGANTEAFF
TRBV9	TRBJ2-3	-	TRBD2	TGTGCCAGCAGCGGAGGATCTAGCGGGGATACGCAGTATTTT	CASSGGSSGDTQYF